These 12 T cell receptor beta chains share one sample of origin, sequenced in a study of esophageal squamous cell carcinoma under preoperative chemotherapy. Time point in this sample: before preoperative PTX-NDP chemotherapy. TCRdb used MiXCR to reprocess the PCR reads, holding one entry per CDR3 protein. The sample lists around 15,000 distinct CDR3 sequences; 60% were seen once. The biological material was taken from a patient given preoperative chemotherapy. These TCRs come from a human donor with esophageal squamous cell carcinoma. The donor label of this sample is uncertain.

There are many counts of this clonotype. The chain links TRBV7-2 to TRBJ2-1; 7 positions agree with TRBD2. This CDR3 is built from 18 residues. Trimming cost V 4 bases and J 0 bases; bases outside gene matches: 12. The germline CDR1 and CDR2 sequences are SGHTA and FQGNSA. CDR3 in amino acids: CASSSPIAGGRSYNEQFF. The CDR3 DNA reads as TGTGCCAGCAGCTCGCCTATAGCGGGCGGGCGCTCCTACAATGAGCAGTTCTTC.

The V gene is TRBV14, the J gene TRBJ2-5; D call uncertain. The germline V gene encodes CDR1 SGHDN and CDR2 FVKESK. CDR3 length: 13 residues. V was clipped by 1 base and J by 11 bases, with 14 bases between them. The DNA of the CDR3 is TGTGCCAGCAGCCAAGTGCGATTCGGTGAGCAGTACTTC. This encodes CASSQVRFGEQYF.

The chain couples TRBV10-3 to TRBJ2-1; D could derive from TRBD1 or TRBD2 (5 bases each). V lost 11 bases and J 5 bases, leaving 16 bases between the germline ends. The CDR3 is 13 residues long. From germline, CDR1 is ENHRY and CDR2 SYGVKD. DNA of the CDR3: TGTGCCTCCCCGGCCGGGACCCACAATGAGCAGTTCTTC. Encoded protein: CASPAGTHNEQFF.

This clonotype turned up a few times. At one end the junction does not follow the germline gene, possibly because of a read error. J is TRBJ2-3 and V is TRBV6-1, with 9 nucleotides matching TRBD2. Germline CDR1 reads MNHNS; CDR2 reads SASEGT. The CDR3 length is 17 residues. CDR3: CASSAGGGGRDQETQYF. Here the CDR3 DNA reads TGTGCCAGCAGTGCGGGCGGGGGGGGGCGTGACCAAGAGACGCAGTATTTC.

The chain combines TRBV7-2 with TRBJ2-3; TRBD1 aligns across 9 bases. The V segment lost 5 bases and the J segment 9 bases; nucleotides outside the gene matches: 15. This CDR3 comprises 16 residues. The germline gives CDR1 SGHTA, CDR2 FQGNSA. CDR3 in DNA: TGTGCCAGCAGCGCACGACAGGGGGGGGGGGCCGACACGCAGTATTTT. Translated: CASSARQGGGADTQYF. The whole variable domain, filled in from reference TRBV7-2 and TRBJ2-3, reads GAGVSQSPSNKVTEKGKDVELRCDPISGHTALYWYRQSLGQGLEFLIYFQGNSAPDKSGLPSDRFSAERTGGSVSTLTIQRTQQEDSAVYLCASSARQGGGADTQYFGPGTRLTVL.

This clonotype was counted only a few times. Compared with germline, one end of the junction differs, possibly owing to a read error. The V call is TRBV6-1, the J call TRBJ2-1; 9 nucleotides agree with TRBD2. Germline CDR1 and CDR2: MNHNS and SASEGT. The CDR3 covers 15 residues. The CDR3 spells CACSGRGGTTETQYF. The DNA for the CDR3 is TGTGCCTGTTCAGGGCGGGGGGGGACCACAGAGACGCAGTACTTT.

V usage is TRBV6-1 and J usage is TRBJ2-5; 9 bases line up with TRBD1. V gave up 3 bases and J gave up 11 bases; unmatched junction bases: 13. The CDR3 loop spans 15 amino acids. Per germline, CDR1 MNHNS and CDR2 SASEGT. The CDR3 region has the DNA TGTGCCAGCAGTGATCCGGGACAGGGCCGAAATGAGCAGTACTTC. Translation gives CASSDPGQGRNEQYF.

V is TRBV6-5 and J is TRBJ2-1; 11 bases align to TRBD2. CDR1 is MNHEY and CDR2 is SVGAGI in the germline V gene. V dropped 4 bases and J dropped 0; count of bases not matched to a gene: 8. This CDR3 contains 18 residues. CDR3 DNA: TGTGCCAGCAGTTGGAAGGGACTAGCGGATAGCTCCTACAATGAGCAGTTCTTC. Its translation: CASSWKGLADSSYNEQFF.

Only one count was recorded for this clonotype. The J gene is TRBJ2-2, the V gene TRBV11-3; D gene uncertain. The CDR3 spans 13 residues. The germline V gene encodes CDR1 SGHNT and CDR2 YENEEA. Trimming stripped 6 bases from V and 2 bases from J, with 7 bases between. For the CDR3, the DNA is TGTGCCAGCAGTATTGGAAACACCGGGGAGCTGTTTTTT. Translating gives CASSIGNTGELFF.

This clonotype was counted at least ten times. The rearrangement joins TRBV6-4 to TRBJ1-1; D unclear. Germline CDR1 and CDR2: MRHNA and SNTAGT. Trimming shortened V by 0 bases and J by 5 bases, and 10 bases separated the two germline ends. The CDR3 sequence is 14 residues long. The CDR3 protein is CASSDSMGGTEAFF. CDR3 sequence (DNA): TGTGCCAGCAGTGACTCGATGGGAGGTACTGAAGCTTTCTTT.

CDR3 coding DNA: TGTGCCAGCTTATCCGCTGACAGGGGGCGATCAGATACGCAGTATTTT. It is translated as CASLSADRGRSDTQYF. V is TRBV6-1 and J is TRBJ2-3; 10 nucleotides match TRBD1. CDR3 length: 16 residues. V was pared by 8 bases and J by 4 bases, with 12 bases of the junction left unmatched. The V gene's germline CDR1 is MNHNS and CDR2 SASEGT.

The chain joins TRBV6-1 to TRBJ2-3, with TRBD2 identical over 9 bases. The germline V gene encodes CDR1 MNHNS and CDR2 SASEGT. With 5 bases clipped from V and 3 bases from J, the junction kept 9 bases outside the gene matches. The CDR3 consists of 16 residues. The DNA for the CDR3 is TGTGCCAGCAGTCTCCGGGTAGCGGGAGTAACAGATACGCAGTATTTT. Its translation: CASSLRVAGVTDTQYF.